The rows below give T cell receptor beta chains drawn from one sample of a study of blood T cell repertoires in COVID-19. Using immunoSEQ multiplex PCR, the repertoire was profiled, and TCRdb retains in-frame clones only, with some absent. The repertoire holds 380,000 or so clones, with roughly 90% as singletons. The source material was PBMCs or T cells enriched from blood (not recorded which). The receptors were gathered from a woman in her 30s with acute COVID-19. CDR3s include the opening cysteine and the closing phenylalanine or tryptophan. A D gene is named only where the DNA matches it firmly. Size is stated for part of the rows, as once, few or many counts, or as a class when the clone is expanded.

-,TRBD1,TRBV11-3,TRBJ2-2,14,TGTGCCAGCAGTGACAGGGGGCGCCCCGGGGAGCTGTTTTTT,CASSDRGRPGELFF
-,-,TRBV5-1,TRBJ2-2,17,TGCGCCAGCAGCTTGACCCGACAGGCCGGTTTCACCGGGGAGCTGTTTTTT,CASSLTRQAGFTGELFF
-,TRBD1,TRBV19,TRBJ1-5,16,TGTGCCAGTAGCATCCGGGACAGTTGGGGCAATCAGCCCCAGCATTTT,CASSIRDSWGNQPQHF
-,TRBD1,TRBV28,TRBJ1-1,13,TGTGCCAGCAGTTTAACCGGGACAGTTCAAGCTTTCTTT,CASSLTGTVQAFF
-,-,TRBV2,TRBJ1-2,12,TGTGCCAGCAGTGGGGAGAACTATGGCTACACCTTC,CASSGENYGYTF
-,-,TRBV24-1,TRBJ2-1,20,TGTGCCACCAGTTTAAAACTGGACAGCTCCTTCTCTGGGGTCTACAATGAGCAGTTCTTC,CATSLKLDSSFSGVYNEQFF
-,TRBD2,TRBV15,TRBJ2-1,15,TGTGCCACCAGCAGAGATGGCGGGGGGAACAATGAGCAGTTCTTC,CATSRDGGGNNEQFF
-,-,TRBV29-1,TRBJ2-1,11,TGCAGCGTTGCGGGGGTGTGGGAGCAGTTCTTC,CSVAGVWEQFF
-,-,TRBV3-1/TRBV3-2,TRBJ1-2,14,TGTGCCAGCAGCCAAGCCGCACCTAGCTATGGCTACACCTTC,CASSQAAPSYGYTF
-,-,TRBV5-1,TRBJ1-5,14,TGCGCCAGCAGCTTGGGGTCCCCCGGTCAGCCCCAGCATTTT,CASSLGSPGQPQHF
once,TRBD2,TRBV28,TRBJ2-5,16,TGTGCCAGCAGTTTATGGGAGCGGGGGGGACGGGAGACCCAGTACTTC,CASSLWERGGRETQYF
-,-,TRBV2,TRBJ2-7,14,TGTGCCAGCAGTGTGGTGGCGGGGCCCTACGAGCAGTACTTC,CASSVVAGPYEQYF
-,-,TRBV6-1,TRBJ1-6,18,TGTGCCAGCAGTGCGGCTTGGGCCCCATCCTCCTATAATTCACCCCTCCACTTT,CASSAAWAPSSYNSPLHF
-,TRBD1,TRBV7-3,TRBJ2-6,17,TGTGCCAGCAGCTTAGGTGGGACAGGGTCTGGGGCCAACGTCCTGACTTTC,CASSLGGTGSGANVLTF
-,-,TRBV5-6,TRBJ1-2,14,TGTGCCAGCAGCCGGATGACACTTGGCTATGGCTACACCTTC,CASSRMTLGYGYTF
-,TRBD1,TRBV7-2,TRBJ1-2,14,TGTGCCAGCAGCACCCAGACAGGGGATGATGGCTACACCTTC,CASSTQTGDDGYTF
-,-,TRBV27,TRBJ1-1,15,TGTGCCAGCAGTTTGCAGGGGATGAGGAACACTGAAGCTTTCTTT,CASSLQGMRNTEAFF
-,-,TRBV24-1,TRBJ2-7,11,TGTGCGAACGAGGAGGACTACGAGCAGTACTTC,CANEEDYEQYF
-,-,TRBV9,TRBJ1-4,17,TGTGCCAGCAGCGTAGAGGCGGGCTCTGCAACTAATGAAAAACTGTTTTTT,CASSVEAGSATNEKLFF
-,-,TRBV5-1,TRBJ2-5,14,TGCGCCAGCAGCTTGGGCGACTTACAAGAGACCCAGTACTTC,CASSLGDLQETQYF
-,-,TRBV29-1,TRBJ1-2,14,TGCAGCGTTGCCGTGGCGGGGTTTCGGGATGGCTACACCTTC,CSVAVAGFRDGYTF
-,-,TRBV2,TRBJ2-3,11,TGTGCCAGCAGTGCTAAAGATACGCAGTATTTT,CASSAKDTQYF
-,TRBD2,TRBV19,TRBJ2-7,15,TGTGCCAGTAGTATAGCGAGCGGGGGCCTCTACGAGCAGTACTTC,CASSIASGGLYEQYF
-,-,TRBV5-1,TRBJ2-2,15,TGCGCCAGCAGCCCTCTAGCGCAAAACACCGGGGAGCTGTTTTTT,CASSPLAQNTGELFF
-,TRBD1,TRBV14,TRBJ2-1,16,TGTGCCAGCAGCCACTCAACAGGGGCGCTTTACAATGAGCAGTTCTTC,CASSHSTGALYNEQFF
-,-,TRBV9,TRBJ2-1,14,TGTGCCAGCAGCCTCGACGGGATTAACAATGAGCAGTTCTTC,CASSLDGINNEQFF